This TCR beta chain was obtained from a study of T-cell memory formation after mild COVID-19. Whole-study context: Clusters of TCRs were largely donor specific. Study-wide results and caveats: Contracting clones from day 15 to 85 had balanced CD4/CD8; later expanders favoured CD4+. SARS-CoV-2 specificity was not confirmed for second-wave clones peaking on day 37. Most CD4+ clones that shrank were in CM and EM, while CD8+ ones turned up in EMRA.

TCRdb analysed the 5' RACE reads with MiXCR anew, one entry per CDR3 protein. The data contain roughly 350,000 distinct CDR3 sequences, over 25% of them singletons. As regards this clonotype: Its specificity is not known.

This receptor was identified in an adult woman who had mild COVID-19 (a few samples of this study predate the infection). Cell type and time point are not known. Material for sequencing was PBMCs or a T cell subset sorted from them (not recorded which).

The CDR3: CSARGRSLLAGGRDAGELFF. CDR3 DNA sequence: TGCAGTGCTAGAGGCCGATCCCTCCTAGCGGGGGGGCGGGATGCCGGGGAGCTGTTTTTT. This rearrangement joins TRBV20-1 to TRBJ2-2; 12 bases match TRBD2. The CDR3 runs to 20 residues. V was clipped by 1 base and J by 6 bases; unmatched bases: 18. The germline gives CDR1 DFQATT, CDR2 SNEGSKA (reference sequence).